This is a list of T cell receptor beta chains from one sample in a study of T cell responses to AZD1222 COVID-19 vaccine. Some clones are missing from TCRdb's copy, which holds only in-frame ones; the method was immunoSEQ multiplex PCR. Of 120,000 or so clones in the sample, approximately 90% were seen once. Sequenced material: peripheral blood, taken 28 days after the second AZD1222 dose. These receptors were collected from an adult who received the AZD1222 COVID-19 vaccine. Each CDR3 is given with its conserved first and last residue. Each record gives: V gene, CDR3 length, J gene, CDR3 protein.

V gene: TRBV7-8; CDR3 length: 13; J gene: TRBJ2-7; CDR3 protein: CASSLRTGPNQYF
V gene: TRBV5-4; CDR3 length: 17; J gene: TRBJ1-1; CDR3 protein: CASSLGSKGLGNTEAFF
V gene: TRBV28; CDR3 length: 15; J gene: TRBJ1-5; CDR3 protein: CASSYPGRSNQPQHF
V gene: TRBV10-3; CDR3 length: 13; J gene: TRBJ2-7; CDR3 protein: CAISAGGGYEQYF
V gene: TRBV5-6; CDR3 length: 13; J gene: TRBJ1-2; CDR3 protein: CASSRDRGYGYTF
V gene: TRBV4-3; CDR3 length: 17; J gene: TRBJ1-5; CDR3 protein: CASSQDYGEDRVQPQHF
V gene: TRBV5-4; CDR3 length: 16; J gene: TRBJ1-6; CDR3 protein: CASSSPDTFYNSPLHF
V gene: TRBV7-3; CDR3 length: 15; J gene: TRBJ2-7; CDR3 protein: CASSLGPGQYYEQYF
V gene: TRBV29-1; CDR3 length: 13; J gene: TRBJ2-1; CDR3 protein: CSVVWRDNYEQFF
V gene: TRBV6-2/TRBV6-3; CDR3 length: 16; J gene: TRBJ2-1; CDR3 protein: CASSYSAGGPYNEQFF
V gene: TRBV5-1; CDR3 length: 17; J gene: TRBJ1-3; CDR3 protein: CASSLVRGASSGNTIYF
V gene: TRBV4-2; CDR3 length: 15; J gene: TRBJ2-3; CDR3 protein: CASSQDRGYTDTQYF